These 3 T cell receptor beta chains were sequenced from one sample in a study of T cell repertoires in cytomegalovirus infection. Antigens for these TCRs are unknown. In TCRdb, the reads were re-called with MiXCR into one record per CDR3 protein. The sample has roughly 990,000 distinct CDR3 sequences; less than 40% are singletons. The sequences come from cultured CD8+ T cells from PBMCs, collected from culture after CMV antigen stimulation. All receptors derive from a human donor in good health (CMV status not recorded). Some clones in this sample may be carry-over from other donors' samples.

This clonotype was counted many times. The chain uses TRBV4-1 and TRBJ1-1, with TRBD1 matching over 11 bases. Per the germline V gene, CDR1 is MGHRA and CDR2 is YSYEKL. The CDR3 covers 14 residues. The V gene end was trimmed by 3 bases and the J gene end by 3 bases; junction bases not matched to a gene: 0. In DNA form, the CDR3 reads TGCGCCAGCAGCCAGGGACAGGGGGACACTGAAGCTTTCTTT. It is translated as CASSQGQGDTEAFF.

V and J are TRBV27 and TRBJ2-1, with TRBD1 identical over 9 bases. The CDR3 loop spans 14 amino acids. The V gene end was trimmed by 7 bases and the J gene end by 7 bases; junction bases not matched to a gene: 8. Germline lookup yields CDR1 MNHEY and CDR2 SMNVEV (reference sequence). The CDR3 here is CASTGQGVKNEQFF. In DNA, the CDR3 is TGTGCCAGCACGGGACAGGGCGTCAAGAATGAGCAGTTCTTC.

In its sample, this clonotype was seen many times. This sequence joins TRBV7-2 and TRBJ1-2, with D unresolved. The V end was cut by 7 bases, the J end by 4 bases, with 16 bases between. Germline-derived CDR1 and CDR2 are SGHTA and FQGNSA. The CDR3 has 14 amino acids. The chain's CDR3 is CASTIPGGGYGYTF. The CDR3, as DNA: TGTGCCAGCACCATCCCGGGAGGAGGCTATGGCTACACCTTC. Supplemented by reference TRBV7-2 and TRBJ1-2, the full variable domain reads GAGVSQSPSNKVTEKGKDVELRCDPISGHTALYWYRQSLGQGLEFLIYFQGNSAPDKSGLPSDRFSAERTGGSVSTLTIQRTQQEDSAVYLCASTIPGGGYGYTFGSGTRLTVV.